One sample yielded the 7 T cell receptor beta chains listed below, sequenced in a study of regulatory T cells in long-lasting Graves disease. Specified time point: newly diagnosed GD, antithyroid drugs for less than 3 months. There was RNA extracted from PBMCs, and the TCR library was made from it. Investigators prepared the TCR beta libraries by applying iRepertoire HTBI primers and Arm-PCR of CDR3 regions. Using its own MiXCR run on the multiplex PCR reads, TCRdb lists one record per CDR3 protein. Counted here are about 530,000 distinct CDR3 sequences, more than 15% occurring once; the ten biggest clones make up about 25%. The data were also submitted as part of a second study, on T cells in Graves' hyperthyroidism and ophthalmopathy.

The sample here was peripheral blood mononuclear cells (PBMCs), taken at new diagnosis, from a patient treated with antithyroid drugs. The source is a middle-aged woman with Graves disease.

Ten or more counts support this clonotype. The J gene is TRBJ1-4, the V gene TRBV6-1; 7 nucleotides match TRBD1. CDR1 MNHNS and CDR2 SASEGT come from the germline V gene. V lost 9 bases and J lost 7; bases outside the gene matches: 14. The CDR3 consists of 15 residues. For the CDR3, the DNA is TGTGCCAGTCTCCGAGGGGGACAGCGGACTGAAAAACTGTTTTTT. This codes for CASLRGGQRTEKLFF.

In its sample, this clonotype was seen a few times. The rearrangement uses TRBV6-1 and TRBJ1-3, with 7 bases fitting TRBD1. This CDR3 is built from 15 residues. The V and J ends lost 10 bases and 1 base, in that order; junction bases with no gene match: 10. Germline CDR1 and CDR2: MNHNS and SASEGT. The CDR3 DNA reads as TGTGCCACCTCCGACAGGGCCCCTTCTGGAAACACCATATATTTT. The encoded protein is CATSDRAPSGNTIYF.

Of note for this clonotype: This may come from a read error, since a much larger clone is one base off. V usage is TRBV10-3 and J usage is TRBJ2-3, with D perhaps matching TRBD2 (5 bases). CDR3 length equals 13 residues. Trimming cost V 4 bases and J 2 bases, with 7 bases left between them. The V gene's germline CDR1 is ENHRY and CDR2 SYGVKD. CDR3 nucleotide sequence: TGTGCCATCAGTGGGGAGAACACAGATACGCAGTATTTT. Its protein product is CAISGENTDTQYF.

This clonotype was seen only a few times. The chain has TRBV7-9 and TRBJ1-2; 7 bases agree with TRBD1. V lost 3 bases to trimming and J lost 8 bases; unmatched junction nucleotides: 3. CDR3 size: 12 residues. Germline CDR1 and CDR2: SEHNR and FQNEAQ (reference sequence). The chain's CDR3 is CASSLGQLGYTF. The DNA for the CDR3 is TGTGCCAGCAGCTTGGGACAGCTCGGCTACACCTTC. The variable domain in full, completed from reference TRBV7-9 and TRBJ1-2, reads DTGVSQNPRHKITKRGQNVTFRCDPISEHNRLYWYRQTLGQGPEFLTYFQNEAQLEKSRLLSDRFSAERPKGSFSTLEIQRTEQGDSAMYLCASSLGQLGYTFGSGTRLTVV.

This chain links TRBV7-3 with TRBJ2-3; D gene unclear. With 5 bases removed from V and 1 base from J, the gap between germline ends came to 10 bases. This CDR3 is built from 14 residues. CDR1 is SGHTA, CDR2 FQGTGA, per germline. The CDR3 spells CASSLHPGTDTQYF. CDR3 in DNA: TGTGCCAGCAGCCTCCACCCTGGCACAGATACGCAGTATTTT. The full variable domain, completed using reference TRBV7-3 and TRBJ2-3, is GAGVSQTPSNKVTEKGKYVELRCDPISGHTALYWYRQSLGQGPEFLIYFQGTGAADDSGLPNDRFFAVRPEGSVSTLKIQRTERGDSAVYLCASSLHPGTDTQYFGPGTRLTVL.

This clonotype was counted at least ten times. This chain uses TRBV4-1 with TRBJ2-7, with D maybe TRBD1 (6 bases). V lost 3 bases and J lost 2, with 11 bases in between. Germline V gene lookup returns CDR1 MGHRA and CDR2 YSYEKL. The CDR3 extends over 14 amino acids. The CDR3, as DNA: TGCGCCAGCAGCCACGCCGGACAGACCTACGAGCAGTACTTC. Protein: CASSHAGQTYEQYF.

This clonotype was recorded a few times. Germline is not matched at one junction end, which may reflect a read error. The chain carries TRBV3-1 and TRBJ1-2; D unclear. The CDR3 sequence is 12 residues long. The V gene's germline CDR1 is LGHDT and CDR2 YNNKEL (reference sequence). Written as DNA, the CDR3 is TGTGTCAGCAGCCAAGTCAACTATGGCTACACCTTC. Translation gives CVSSQVNYGYTF.